This TCR beta chain appears in the sequencing data of a study of blood T cells in healthy people across ages. Looked up from germline, CDR1 is MDHEN and CDR2 is SYDVKM. Trimming stripped 6 bases from V and 9 bases from J, with 14 bases between. This CDR3 region has 12 residues. Together with a sample-barcoded 5' primer, a J-beta primer mix was included in a second PCR lasting roughly 6 to 12 cycles. Using its own MiXCR run on the 5' RACE reads, TCRdb lists one record per CDR3 protein. The profile shows around 700,000 distinct CDR3 sequences, around 25% of them singletons. These data were likewise used in another study, on T cells of mothers and their children.

This sequence originates from a boy between 10 and 17 years old in good health. This chain joins TRBV28 and TRBJ2-5, with D perhaps TRBD1 (6 bases). Sequencing input: blood. This CDR3 is CASREITGSQYF. The CDR3 DNA reads TGTGCCAGCAGGGAGATTACAGGGTCCCAGTACTTC.